A selection of T cell receptor beta chains follows, all from one sample in a study of control samples from healthy donors and cancer patients. Generated by immunoSEQ multiplex PCR, the TCRdb table keeps only in-frame clones and is missing some. There are 35,000 to 55,000 clones in the sample; 75% to 95% occur only once, and around a fifth lies in the top ten. Material for sequencing was PBMCs. The receptors derive from a middle-aged woman with head and neck cancer. CDR3s include the opening cysteine and the closing phenylalanine or tryptophan. The order of the fields is D gene, J gene, V gene, CDR3 protein. D genes are given only for firm matches.

.	TRBJ2-5	TRBV5-1	CASSFQETQYF
.	TRBJ1-6	TRBV7-9	CASSWGQGTGSPLHF
.	TRBJ2-1	TRBV13	CASSGGKTDSSYNEQFF
.	TRBJ1-4	TRBV5-1	CASSLEGRGSEKLFF
TRBD1	TRBJ1-3	TRBV5-4	CASSSMTGGNTIYF
TRBD1	TRBJ1-2	TRBV5-1	CASSGGTGGTYGYTF
.	TRBJ1-5	TRBV30	CAWSTGFGQPQHF
.	TRBJ2-1	TRBV3-1/TRBV3-2	CASSQVAGYEQFF
.	TRBJ2-5	TRBV3-1/TRBV3-2	CASSQEAAGQETQYF
.	TRBJ1-4	TRBV5-1	CASSPLAGEGEKLFF
TRBD2	TRBJ2-7	TRBV7-2	CASSLAGTSSYEQYF
.	TRBJ1-6	TRBV5-1	CASSSQTGSYNSPLHF
.	TRBJ2-3	TRBV11-3	CASSPEGGGDTQYF
TRBD2	TRBJ2-2	TRBV7-7	CASSLSGRAGTGELFF
.	TRBJ2-1	TRBV4-2	CASSPRSGGTYNEQFF
TRBD1	TRBJ1-2	TRBV6-5	CASNPQQGRSGYTF
.	TRBJ2-7	TRBV7-9	CASSLGVYSYEQYF
.	TRBJ2-5	TRBV15	CATSREGAGVQETQYF
TRBD2	TRBJ2-3	TRBV5-1	CASSLAASGGTDTQYF
.	TRBJ1-4	TRBV11-2	CASSVTPGITNEKLFF
.	TRBJ1-3	TRBV5-6	CASSPVPTDGNTIYF
.	TRBJ1-2	TRBV28	CASSSTGTPINYGYTF
.	TRBJ2-7	TRBV6-2/TRBV6-3	CASSDPKDEQYF
.	TRBJ1-1	TRBV6-5	CASSYLSGNTEAFF
TRBD2	TRBJ2-3	TRBV7-9	CASSSVAGGPGDTQYF
.	TRBJ1-1	TRBV6-5	CASRGESGVNTEAFF
TRBD2	TRBJ2-1	TRBV7-9	CASSRGGAGEGLYNEQFF
.	TRBJ1-1	TRBV27	CASSLQVHTEAFF
TRBD2	TRBJ2-3	TRBV27	CASRNPGGGSTDTQYF
TRBD1	TRBJ1-1	TRBV6-5	CASSYARRGYTEAFF
.	TRBJ1-1	TRBV9	CASSVARPNTEAFF
.	TRBJ1-5	TRBV6-5	CANGPDSNQPQHF
.	TRBJ2-7	TRBV6-6	CASSYSTGTENEQYF
.	TRBJ2-1	TRBV2	CASSEEGAGNNEQFF
.	TRBJ2-7	TRBV6-5	CASSYSEKGEQYF
.	TRBJ2-1	TRBV18	CASSVNNEQFF
.	TRBJ2-1	TRBV6-5	CASSSPGTYNEQFF
.	TRBJ2-1	TRBV11-2	CASSLLDLNEQFF
TRBD1	TRBJ2-4	TRBV5-1	CASSSGTGRALNIQYF
.	TRBJ2-7	TRBV27	CASSLDKSYEQYF
TRBD1	TRBJ2-2	TRBV11-2	CASSSGQGPNTGELFF
.	TRBJ2-3	TRBV28	CASSPPASGGTDTQYF